What follows describes a single T cell receptor beta chain. Study processing details: Counts of nucleated cells, estimated from reference gene primer amplification, were obtained. Sequencing used immunoSEQ multiplex PCR; TCRdb keeps in-frame clones, though not all of them. The V and J calls and clone size are taken from that table; D and trimming were inferred from the DNA. The sample includes about 130,000 clones, roughly four fifths of them seen just once. The sample comes from a study of blood T cell repertoires in COVID-19. Adults between about 18 and 89 years of age took part from under 30 US areas. Participant reports of clinical history set cohort assignment. Donors in Cohort 3 who had recovered were those with two negative PCRs, healthcare professional clearance, or resolution of their symptoms. The germline V gene has CDR1 MNHEY and CDR2 SVGEGT. CDR3 length: 14 amino acids. V was clipped by 6 bases and J by 5 bases; unmatched bases: 5.

The receptor's source is a middle-aged man who had recovered from COVID-19. The chain is built from TRBV6-2 or TRBV6-3 and TRBJ1-1; TRBD1 agrees at 11 bases. The sequenced material came from PBMCs or T cells enriched from blood (not recorded which). The chain's CDR3 is CASSRDRGRTEAFF. The CDR3 nucleotides are TGTGCCAGCAGCCGGGACAGGGGGAGAACTGAAGCTTTCTTT.